Listed here are 22 T cell receptor beta chains from one sample, sequenced in a study of shared clonotypes between healthy human individuals (TCRdb year 2020). Library generation was performed with the immunoSEQ multiplex PCR assay. The source is immuneACCESS, and TCRdb retained only in-frame sequences with V and J called. Part of the clones is not carried over; for the studies checked, unresolved V genes explain less than half of this, and the remainder is unexplained. The sample includes some 2,100,000 clones, with 95% observed a single time. Roughly 0.13% of the sample rests with the top ten. Sequencing was performed on naive CD4+ T cells sorted from blood. Sample cell subset or site, as interpreted from the label and publication: CD45RA+ positively selected. These receptors were taken from a man aged 18 to 30 in good health.

About this clone itself: The sample holds other DNA sequences that translate to the same CDR3. The gene calls are TRBV6-5 and TRBJ1-3; possible D gene TRBD1, 5 bases. Trimming pared 2 bases from V and 1 base from J, leaving 12 bases between. The CDR3 sequence is 16 residues long. The V gene's germline CDR1 is MNHEY and CDR2 SVGAGI. Here the CDR3 DNA reads TGTGCCAGCAGTTACACCCGACAGACATCTGGAAACACCATATATTTT. Residues: CASSYTRQTSGNTIYF.

Points on this clone: The same CDR3 also results from other DNA sequences found in this sample. The J gene is TRBJ2-2, the V gene TRBV5-1; D is perhaps TRBD2 (5 bases). Germline-derived CDR1 and CDR2 are SGHRS and YFSETQ. This CDR3 spans 14 amino acids. The V end lost 5 bases, the J end lost 1 base, and 9 bases lay between the germline ends. This CDR3 is CASSPGLNTGELFF. The DNA of the CDR3 is TGCGCCAGCAGTCCCGGACTGAACACCGGGGAGCTGTTTTTT.

Of note for this clone: Other DNA sequences within the sample encode an identical CDR3. This rearrangement joins TRBV5-1 to TRBJ2-1, with TRBD1 identical over 8 bases. The V gene's germline CDR1 is SGHRS and CDR2 YFSETQ. The CDR3 contains 15 residues. The V segment lost 3 bases and the J segment 1 base; nucleotides outside the gene matches: 3. The CDR3 is CASSSQGASYNEQFF. In nucleotides, the CDR3 is TGCGCCAGCAGCTCGCAGGGGGCGTCCTACAATGAGCAGTTCTTC.

The chain joins TRBV6-4 to TRBJ2-7; possibly TRBD1 for D (6 bases). Trimming removed 3 bases at V and 3 bases at J, with 27 bases between. Germline CDR1 is MRHNA and CDR2 is SNTAGT. The CDR3 contains 19 residues. The CDR3 coding sequence is TGTGCCAGCAGTGAAGGGAGCCCAGGACAGTTGAATTGCAACTACGAGCAGTACTTC. It yields the protein CASSEGSPGQLNCNYEQYF.

The J gene is TRBJ2-1, the V gene TRBV7-9, with 7 bases fitting TRBD2. The trim removed 5 bases at V and 0 bases at J, leaving 7 bases unmatched. The CDR3 loop spans 16 amino acids. Germline CDR1 SEHNR, CDR2 FQNEAQ (reference sequence). The CDR3 DNA reads TGTGCCAGCAGCCCGAGCGGGACCTTCTCCTACAATGAGCAGTTCTTC. Translating gives CASSPSGTFSYNEQFF.

The chain couples TRBV10-3 to TRBJ2-5; no firm D call. Trimming left V 4 bases short and J 2 bases short, with 17 bases between. Germline CDR1 ENHRY, CDR2 SYGVKD. This CDR3 comprises 16 residues. CDR3 sequence: CAISGGPEKSQETQYF. CDR3 DNA: TGTGCCATCAGTGGGGGTCCGGAGAAGTCACAAGAGACCCAGTACTTC.

J is TRBJ2-3 and V is TRBV10-3, with 9 bases that match TRBD2. V lost 10 bases to trimming and J lost 0 bases; unmatched junction nucleotides: 5. The CDR3 loop spans 14 amino acids. Germline lookup yields CDR1 ENHRY and CDR2 SYGVKD. The CDR3 DNA reads as TGTGCCACTAGCGGGGACTCTAGCACAGATACGCAGTATTTT. Translated, it gives CATSGDSSTDTQYF.

This CDR3 is CASSVAEESDTQYF. Here the CDR3 DNA reads TGTGCCAGCAGCGTAGCGGAGGAGTCGGATACGCAGTATTTT. The chain couples TRBV9 to TRBJ2-3, with a weak D call TRBD2 (5 bases). From germline, CDR1 is SGDLS and CDR2 YYNGEE. The CDR3 runs to 14 residues. V was cut by 0 bases and J by 6 bases, with 11 bases left in between.

The rearrangement uses TRBV2 and TRBJ1-1, with a tentative D call TRBD1 (6 bases). Trimming took off 2 bases at V and 0 bases at J, with 10 bases between the two ends. Looked up from germline, CDR1 is SNHLY and CDR2 is FYNNEI. The CDR3 length is 15 residues. For the CDR3, the DNA is TGTGCCAGCAGTGAAAACAGGGCCCTGAACACTGAAGCTTTCTTT. It specifies CASSENRALNTEAFF.

The chain combines TRBV6-1 with TRBJ2-7, with 7 bases that match TRBD1. J gave up 2 bases and V 9 bases, and 4 bases lay outside the gene matches. The CDR3 runs 12 residues. CDR1 is MNHNS, CDR2 SASEGT, per germline. CDR3: CASWDSPYEQYF. The CDR3 region has the DNA TGTGCCAGTTGGGACAGCCCCTACGAGCAGTACTTC.

The CDR3 protein is CASRQGGMPGNTIYF. CDR3 nucleotide sequence: TGTGCCAGCAGACAAGGAGGAATGCCTGGAAACACCATATATTTT. This rearrangement joins TRBV6-5 to TRBJ1-3; D is uncertain. V was clipped by 6 bases and J by 2 bases, with 14 bases between them. Per the germline V gene, CDR1 is MNHEY and CDR2 is SVGAGI. The CDR3 is made up of 15 amino acids.

This chain joins TRBV12-5 and TRBJ1-1, with 8 positions matching TRBD1. CDR3 length: 14 amino acids. Unmatched junction bases numbered 5, after V lost 7 bases and J lost 1 base. Germline V lookup: CDR1 LGHNT, CDR2 FRNRAP. The CDR3, as DNA: TGTGCTAGTGTTCTACAGGGGGGGAACACTGAAGCTTTCTTT. Protein: CASVLQGGNTEAFF.

This chain uses TRBV19 with TRBJ1-6; D is perhaps TRBD1 (6 bases). Trimming left V 6 bases short and J 6 bases short, with 24 bases between. The length of the CDR3 is 18 residues. CDR1 is LNHDA, CDR2 SQIVND, per germline (reference sequence). CDR3 DNA sequence: TGTGCCAGTAGCCTACCGGCGAGGGGGGGTTCAGTTAATTCACCCCTCCACTTT. Amino acid sequence: CASSLPARGGSVNSPLHF.

The rearrangement uses TRBV5-1 and TRBJ1-5; D remains ambiguous. The CDR3 runs to 15 residues. The germline CDR1 and CDR2 sequences are SGHRS and YFSETQ. V was pared by 0 bases and J by 6 bases, with 13 bases between. The CDR3 here is CASSLDGEAGQPQHF. The CDR3 DNA is TGCGCCAGCAGCTTGGACGGGGAAGCGGGTCAGCCCCAGCATTTT.

The rearrangement links TRBV18 to TRBJ2-1, with TRBD1 as a possible D gene (5 bases). Deletions cut 3 bases from V and 5 bases from J, with 8 bases between. This CDR3 has 13 residues. The germline gives CDR1 KGHSH, CDR2 LQKENI. The CDR3 here is CASSPFRDNEQFF. The CDR3 DNA follows: TGTGCCAGCTCACCGTTCAGGGACAATGAGCAGTTCTTC.

This rearrangement joins TRBV28 to TRBJ1-2, with a weak D call TRBD1 (6 bases). The CDR3 is 15 residues long. The V gene lost 4 bases and the J gene lost 5 bases, with 17 bases spanning the gap. CDR1 is MDHEN and CDR2 is SYDVKM in the germline V gene. CDR3 amino acids: CASSSAGEGEYGYTF. Here the CDR3 DNA reads TGTGCCAGCAGTTCCGCGGGAGAGGGGGAGTATGGCTACACCTTC.

CDR3 DNA: TGTGCCAGCAGCTTGACAGGGGGCGCGACGGGTACTGAAGCTTTCTTT. Protein: CASSLTGGATGTEAFF. The rearrangement joins TRBV11-2 to TRBJ1-1; 10 bases align to TRBD1. From germline, CDR1 is SGHAT and CDR2 FQNNGV. The ends lost 3 bases at V and 5 bases at J; junction bases unmatched: 9. There are 16 residues in the CDR3.

This clone has just one count. The rearrangement uses TRBV7-9 and TRBJ1-6; 8 bases match TRBD1. Unmatched junction bases numbered 7, after V lost 0 bases and J lost 6 bases. The CDR3 has 17 residues. From germline, CDR1 is SEHNR and CDR2 FQNEAQ (reference sequence). The CDR3 DNA reads as TGTGCCAGCAGCTTAGCGTACGGGCAGGGGGCTAATTCACCCCTCCACTTT. Its translation: CASSLAYGQGANSPLHF.

With respect to this clone: The germline gene is not matched at one end of the junction; a read error may be the cause. The chain carries TRBV27 and TRBJ2-5; TRBD2 is a possible D gene (6 bases). This CDR3 has 17 amino acids. CDR1 MNHEY and CDR2 SMNVEV come from the germline V gene (reference sequence). In DNA form, the CDR3 reads TGTGCCAGCAGTTTGTCCGGGGGTAGCACTCCAAGAGAGGCCCAGTACTTC. Translated: CASSLSGGSTPREAQYF.

The V call is TRBV7-2, the J call TRBJ2-7, with 8 bases lining up with TRBD2. The CDR3 covers 14 residues. J was trimmed by 6 bases and V by 1 base; bases with no gene match: 5. Germline loops: CDR1 SGHTA, CDR2 FQGNSA. CDR3 coding DNA: TGTGCCAGCAGCTTAGTAGGGACTAGTCCCGAGCAGTACTTC. Its protein is CASSLVGTSPEQYF.

The chain links TRBV10-1 to TRBJ2-2, with a tentative D call TRBD2 (5 bases). The germline V and J ends were trimmed by 10 bases and 4 bases, with 13 bases remaining between them. Germline CDR1 and CDR2: WNHNN and SYGVQD (reference sequence). CDR3 length: 13 residues. CDR3: CATAASITGELFF. CDR3 sequence (DNA): TGCGCCACAGCGGCATCGATCACCGGGGAGCTGTTTTTT.

V gene TRBV29-1 combines with J gene TRBJ2-3; D is unclear. Germline CDR1 is SQVTM and CDR2 is ANQGSEA. V shed 3 bases and J shed 1 base, with 8 bases lying between them. This CDR3 contains 13 residues. CDR3 residues: CSVDNWGTDTQYF. The CDR3 DNA is TGCAGCGTTGATAACTGGGGCACAGATACGCAGTATTTT.